The 15 T cell receptor beta chains listed next were all sequenced from one sample in a study of control samples from healthy donors and cancer patients. Profiled with immunoSEQ multiplex PCR; TCRdb holds only in-frame clones, not every one. The data contain 190,000 or so clones, 85% to 95% of them seen just once; the ten biggest clones take up approximately 1.5%. The source material was blood. The source of these receptors is a man aged 18 to 35 in good health.

This chain uses TRBV9 with TRBJ1-2, with D possibly TRBD1 on 5 matching bases. This CDR3 has 15 amino acids. Germline-derived CDR1 and CDR2 are SGDLS and YYNGEE. Trimming left V 4 bases short and J 2 bases short, with 15 bases between. Here the CDR3 reads CASSQSSGANYGYTF. The CDR3 bases are TGTGCCAGCAGCCAGTCCTCCGGGGCCAACTATGGCTACACCTTC.

This clone was recorded only once. This rearrangement joins TRBV11-3 to TRBJ2-7, with a possible D match to TRBD1 (5 bases). The CDR3 runs to 14 residues. Germline V gene lookup returns CDR1 SGHNT and CDR2 YENEEA. V lost 1 base and J lost 5, with 12 bases in between. CDR3 sequence: CASSLGQGRNEQYF. The CDR3 region has the DNA TGTGCCAGCAGCTTAGGGCAGGGTCGCAACGAGCAGTACTTC.

This clone is a singleton in its sample. The chain employs TRBV6-1 and TRBJ1-3; D not certain. CDR1 is MNHNS and CDR2 is SASEGT in the germline V gene. The CDR3 consists of 15 residues. V lost 2 bases to trimming and J lost 2 bases, with 10 bases between them. The CDR3 bases are TGTGCCAGCAGTGAATTGGACGGCCCTGGAAACACCATATATTTT. Amino acid sequence: CASSELDGPGNTIYF.

The gene calls are TRBV19 and TRBJ2-1, with D possibly being TRBD2 (5 bases). CDR1 is LNHDA and CDR2 is SQIVND in the germline V gene (reference sequence). CDR3 size: 15 residues. Trimming removed 0 bases at V and 7 bases at J, with 13 bases between. Written as DNA, the CDR3 is TGTGCCAGTAGTATAGATGCTCGGGGTACGAATGAGCAGTTCTTC. Translating gives CASSIDARGTNEQFF.

V gene TRBV3-1 (or the pseudogene TRBV3-2) combines with J gene TRBJ2-3; TRBD2 might be the D (5 bases). The germline V and J ends were trimmed by 3 bases and 4 bases, with 8 bases remaining between them. From germline, CDR1 is LGHDT and CDR2 YNNKEL (reference sequence). CDR3 length: 13 residues. CDR3 region: CASSQSGSDTQYF. The CDR3 bases are TGTGCCAGCAGCCAGTCGGGGTCAGATACGCAGTATTTT.

This chain links TRBV12-5 with TRBJ1-6; 10 bases line up with TRBD1. The CDR3 totals 16 residues. CDR1 and CDR2 (germline): LGHNT, FRNRAP. The trim removed 5 bases at V and 7 bases at J, leaving 8 bases unmatched. CDR3 protein: CASGLPGTGANSPLHF. In nucleotides, the CDR3 is TGTGCTAGTGGTCTCCCGGGGACAGGGGCGAATTCACCCCTCCACTTT.

The chain combines TRBV12-5 with TRBJ2-1, with TRBD1 matching 7 bases. The CDR3 runs to 16 residues. Looked up from germline, CDR1 is LGHNT and CDR2 is FRNRAP. Losses at the gene ends were 1 base for V and 1 base for J; bases not matched to a gene: 4. The CDR3 reads CASGLEQGLSYNEQFF. DNA of the CDR3: TGTGCTAGTGGTTTGGAACAGGGGCTATCCTACAATGAGCAGTTCTTC.

Here the CDR3 DNA reads TGTGCCAGCAGCAGGGGACAGGGGAACACCGGGGAGCTGTTTTTT. Its translation: CASSRGQGNTGELFF. The chain carries TRBV11-3 and TRBJ2-2; 9 bases match TRBD1. This CDR3 comprises 15 residues. Germline V gives CDR1 SGHNT, CDR2 YENEEA. V shed 5 bases, J shed 1 base, and the junction held 2 bases outside the gene matches. Full variable domain (rest looked up from reference TRBV11-3 and TRBJ2-2): EAGVVQSPRYKIIEKKQPVAFWCNPISGHNTLYWYLQNLGQGPELLIRYENEEAVDDSQLPKDRFSAERLKGVDSTLKIQPAELGDSAVYLCASSRGQGNTGELFFGEGSRLTVL.

This clone was counted a single time. This sequence joins TRBV18 and TRBJ2-5, with D unresolved. The CDR3 extends over 13 amino acids. Trimming removed 6 bases at V and 3 bases at J, with 11 bases between. Germline V gene data show CDR1 as KGHSH and CDR2 as LQKENI. The chain's CDR3 is CASSPGLEETQYF. CDR3 coding DNA: TGTGCCAGCTCCCCTGGTCTGGAAGAGACCCAGTACTTC.

This chain connects TRBV18 to TRBJ1-1; the D gene is possibly TRBD1 (6 bases). CDR3 length: 13 amino acids. V lost 3 bases and J 6 bases, leaving 11 bases between the germline ends. Germline V lookup: CDR1 KGHSH, CDR2 LQKENI. DNA of the CDR3: TGTGCCAGCTCACCGTCGGGGGGCTCTGAAGCTTTCTTT. Translating it yields CASSPSGGSEAFF.

The V gene is TRBV10-3, the J gene TRBJ1-5, with D unresolved. CDR3 length: 16 residues. Looked up from germline, CDR1 is ENHRY and CDR2 is SYGVKD. Trimming stripped 10 bases from V and 0 bases from J, with 19 bases between. CDR3: CATRPSNRFSNQPQHF. CDR3 DNA: TGTGCCACCCGGCCTTCAAACCGATTTAGCAATCAGCCCCAGCATTTT.

This chain links TRBV19 with TRBJ1-2, with D uncertain. Trimming removed 6 bases from V and 8 bases from J, with 16 bases in between. This CDR3 has 13 amino acids. CDR1 and CDR2 (germline): LNHDA, SQIVND (reference sequence). As DNA, the CDR3 is TGTGCCAGTAGCCTCCGTTCCTTGGGAGGCTACACCTTC. Translation: CASSLRSLGGYTF.

The rearrangement joins TRBV5-6 to TRBJ1-4; D uncertain. V shed 6 bases and J shed 2 bases, with 11 bases lying between them. Germline loops: CDR1 SGHDT, CDR2 YYEEEE. The CDR3 loop spans 14 amino acids. CDR3 nucleotide sequence: TGTGCCAGCACCCCGGGCGGGACTAATGAAAAACTGTTTTTT. Its protein product is CASTPGGTNEKLFF.

The rearrangement links TRBV7-2 to TRBJ2-7; maybe TRBD2 (5 bases). With 2 bases removed from V and 4 bases from J, the gap between germline ends came to 12 bases. The CDR3 totals 14 residues. Germline V gene sequence: CDR1 SGHTA, CDR2 FQGNSA. In DNA form, the CDR3 reads TGTGCCAGCAGCTTAAGAGCGGCACAATACGAGCAGTACTTC. Amino acid sequence: CASSLRAAQYEQYF.

The chain recombines TRBV5-5 with TRBJ1-3; no clear D gene. Deletions cut 3 bases from V and 4 bases from J, with 14 bases between. The CDR3 has 15 amino acids. Germline values: CDR1 SGHKS, CDR2 YYEKEE (reference sequence). CDR3 nucleotide sequence: TGTGCCAGCAGCTCCCCGACGAGGGCCGGAAACACCATATATTTT. It translates to CASSSPTRAGNTIYF.